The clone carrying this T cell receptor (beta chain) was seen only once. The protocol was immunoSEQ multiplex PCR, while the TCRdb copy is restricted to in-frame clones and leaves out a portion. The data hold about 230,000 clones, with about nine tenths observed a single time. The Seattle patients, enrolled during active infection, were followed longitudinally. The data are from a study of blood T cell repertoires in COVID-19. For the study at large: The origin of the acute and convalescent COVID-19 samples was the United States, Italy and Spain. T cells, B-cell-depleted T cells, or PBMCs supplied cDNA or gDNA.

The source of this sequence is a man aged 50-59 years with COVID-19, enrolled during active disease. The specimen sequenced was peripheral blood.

For the CDR3, the DNA is TGTGCCAGCAACCTGAGCGGACGGGGGCAAGAGACCCAGTACTTC. Protein: CASNLSGRGQETQYF. This chain uses TRBV2 with TRBJ2-5, with a possible D match to TRBD2 (6 bases). V dropped 7 bases and J dropped 2 bases, with 17 bases sitting between them. From germline, CDR1 is SNHLY and CDR2 FYNNEI. The CDR3 length is 15 residues.